This T cell receptor (beta chain) comes out of a study of OX40 agonist ivuxolimab in advanced cancers. Across the whole study: Patients were about 83% male with ages roughly 20 to 80, mean approximately 58. Findings and caveats of the study: Both blood CD4+ and CD8+ T cells showed clonal growth by week 6 at 0.1 to 3.0 mg/kg.

Assay: immunoSEQ multiplex PCR; the TCRdb copy retains only in-frame clones and omits some. This sample has about 93,000 clones, with 89% found just once. Autoimmune disease history or systemic immunosuppression led to patient exclusion. On this clone itself: The antigen remains undetermined.

CDR1 is SGHNT and CDR2 is YYREEE in the germline V gene (reference sequence). The V end lost 5 bases, the J end lost 1 base, and 17 bases lay between the germline ends. There are 16 residues in the CDR3. The chain has TRBV5-4 and TRBJ2-3; D is possibly TRBD1 or TRBD2 (5 bases each). Sequencing was performed on CD4+ or CD8+ T cells sorted from blood, taken in a trial of the OX40 agonist ivuxolimab. The clonotype comes from an adult with an advanced solid tumor such as melanoma, head and neck, liver or kidney cancer. Here the CDR3 DNA reads TGTGCCAGCAGTTCCGCCGGGACCATAGGCACAGATACGCAGTATTTT. It specifies CASSSAGTIGTDTQYF.